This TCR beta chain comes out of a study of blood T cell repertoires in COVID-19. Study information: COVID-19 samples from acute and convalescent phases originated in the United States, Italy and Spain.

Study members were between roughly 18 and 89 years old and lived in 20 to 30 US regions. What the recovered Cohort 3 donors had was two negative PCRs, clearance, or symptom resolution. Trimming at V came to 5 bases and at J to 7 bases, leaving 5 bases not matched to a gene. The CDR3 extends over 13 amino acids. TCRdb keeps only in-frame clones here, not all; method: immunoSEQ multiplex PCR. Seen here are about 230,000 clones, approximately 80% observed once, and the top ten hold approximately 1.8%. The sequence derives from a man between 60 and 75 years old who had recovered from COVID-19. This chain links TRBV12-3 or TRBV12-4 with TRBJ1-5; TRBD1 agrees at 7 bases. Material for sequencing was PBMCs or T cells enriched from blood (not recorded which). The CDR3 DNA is TGTGCCAGCAGTCCAAGGGGGCGACAGCCCCAGCATTTT. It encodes CASSPRGRQPQHF.